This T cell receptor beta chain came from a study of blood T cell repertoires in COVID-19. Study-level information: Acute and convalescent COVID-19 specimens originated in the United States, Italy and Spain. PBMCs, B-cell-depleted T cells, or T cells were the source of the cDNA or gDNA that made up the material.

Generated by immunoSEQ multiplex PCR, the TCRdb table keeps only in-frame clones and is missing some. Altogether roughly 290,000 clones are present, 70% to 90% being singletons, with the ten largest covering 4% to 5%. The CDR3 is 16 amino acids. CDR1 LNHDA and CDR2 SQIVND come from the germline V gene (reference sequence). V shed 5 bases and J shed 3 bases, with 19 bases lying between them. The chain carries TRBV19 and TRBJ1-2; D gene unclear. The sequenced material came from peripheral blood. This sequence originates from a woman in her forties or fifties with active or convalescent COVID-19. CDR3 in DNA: TGTGCCAGTAGTGGGAGCGGAACGGCGGGAGACTATGGCTACACCTTC. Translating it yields CASSGSGTAGDYGYTF.